Shown below are 21 T cell receptor beta chains from a single sample sequenced in a study of blood T cell repertoires in COVID-19. Profiling relied on immunoSEQ multiplex PCR, and the TCRdb table lists in-frame clones only, not all of them. Among tens of thousands of clones listed, 80% to 90% were seen once. The sequenced sample consisted of peripheral blood. The receptors were gathered from a woman aged 80 or over with acute or convalescent COVID-19.

With regard to this clone: The identical CDR3 is also encoded by other nucleotide sequences in the sample. DNA of the CDR3: TGTGCCAGCAGGCACCCCGGGACAGGAGGTTATGGCTACACCTTC. Its protein product is CASRHPGTGGYGYTF. The chain recombines TRBV5-4 with TRBJ1-2; TRBD1 aligns across 8 bases. This CDR3 has 15 amino acids. Looked up from germline, CDR1 is SGHNT and CDR2 is YYREEE (reference sequence). Unmatched junction bases numbered 11, after V lost 5 bases and J lost 5 bases.

The sample holds one count of this clone. V gene TRBV14 combines with J gene TRBJ1-2; D might be TRBD1 (6 bases). V was pared by 3 bases and J by 4 bases, with 9 bases between. Germline CDR1 SGHDN, CDR2 FVKESK. This CDR3 region has 13 residues. The CDR3 here is CASSQTGTYGYTF. CDR3 coding DNA: TGTGCCAGCAGCCAGACAGGAACCTATGGCTACACCTTC.

V and J are TRBV15 and TRBJ2-2; a possible D gene is TRBD2 (5 bases). Trimming stripped 1 base from V and 3 bases from J, with 6 bases between. This CDR3 contains 14 residues. CDR1 LNHNV and CDR2 YYDKDF come from the germline V gene (reference sequence). The CDR3 coding sequence is TGTGCCACCAGCAGAGTCGGGGACACCGGGGAGCTGTTTTTT. It yields the protein CATSRVGDTGELFF. Based on the CDR3 plus reference TRBV15 and TRBJ2-2, the full variable domain is DAMVIQNPRYQVTQFGKPVTLSCSQTLNHNVMYWYQQKSSQAPKLLFHYYDKDFNNEADTPDNFQSRRPNTSFCFLDIRSPGLGDTAMYLCATSRVGDTGELFFGEGSRLTVL.

The chain joins TRBV7-2 to TRBJ1-5; D perhaps matches TRBD1 (6 bases). Germline V gene sequence: CDR1 SGHTA, CDR2 FQGNSA. V was cut by 1 base and J by 4 bases, with 17 bases left in between. The CDR3 totals 17 residues. The CDR3 bases are TGTGCCAGCAGCTTAGTTGTTCTACAGGGCTATAATCAGCCCCAGCATTTT. This sequence encodes CASSLVVLQGYNQPQHF.

The chain joins TRBV4-3 to TRBJ1-6; 8 bases line up with TRBD1. The germline V gene encodes CDR1 LGHNA and CDR2 YSLEER. V lost 0 bases, J lost 13 bases, and 17 bases stayed unmatched. The CDR3 contains 18 residues. The CDR3 DNA is TGCGCCAGCAGCCAAGATCTGGCAGGGGGCCTTCTTCCGGGTCCCCTCCACTTT. It encodes CASSQDLAGGLLPGPLHF.

The chain has TRBV6-5 and TRBJ1-1; 7 nucleotides agree with TRBD1. V lost 6 bases, J lost 1 base, and 8 bases stayed unmatched. The CDR3 has 15 amino acids. Germline values: CDR1 MNHEY, CDR2 SVGAGI. The CDR3 DNA sequence: TGTGCCAGCAGGATACCGGGACAGCAGAACACTGAAGCTTTCTTT. Amino acids: CASRIPGQQNTEAFF.

J is TRBJ2-3 and V is TRBV15; D is undetermined. V lost 6 bases and J lost 0, with 19 bases in between. The germline gives CDR1 LNHNV, CDR2 YYDKDF (reference sequence). This CDR3 is built from 17 residues. The CDR3 protein is CATSPFGGGASTDTQYF. DNA of the CDR3: TGTGCCACCAGTCCCTTTGGTGGCGGTGCTAGCACAGATACGCAGTATTTT.

This chain uses TRBV19 with TRBJ2-3; TRBD2 agrees at 11 bases. Germline assignment: CDR1 LNHDA and CDR2 SQIVND (reference sequence). The CDR3 loop spans 16 amino acids. Trimming removed 5 bases from V and 2 bases from J; junction bases left unmatched: 6. DNA for the CDR3: TGTGCCAGTAGTTCTTTTAGCGGGGGGGCCACAGATACGCAGTATTTT. Its translation: CASSSFSGGATDTQYF.

This clone was picked up a small number of times. The chain carries TRBV6-4 and TRBJ1-6, with a tentative D call TRBD1 (5 bases). Germline CDR1 MRHNA, CDR2 SNTAGT. Trimming took 6 bases from V and 6 from J, leaving 15 bases between them. The CDR3 consists of 15 residues. CDR3 nucleotides: TGTGCCAGCAGGACAGAGAGGTCGGGTAATTCACCCCTCCACTTT. Translation gives CASRTERSGNSPLHF.

This chain connects TRBV21-1 to TRBJ1-5; the D call of TRBD1 is as the table states it, not checked on the DNA. TRBV21-1 is a recognized pseudogene. The CDR3 has 17 residues. CDR3 bases: TGTGCCAGCAGCACCCAAGGCAGGGGTATTATCAATCAGCCCCAGCATTTT. Translating gives CASSTQGRGIINQPQHF.

The chain uses TRBV13 and TRBJ1-6; 9 positions agree with TRBD1. This CDR3 region has 17 residues. The ends lost 0 bases at V and 7 bases at J; junction bases unmatched: 7. The germline CDR1 and CDR2 sequences are PRHDT and FYEKMQ (reference sequence). The CDR3 region is CASSLGNRGLGNSPLHF. CDR3 coding DNA: TGTGCCAGCAGCTTAGGTAACAGGGGGCTCGGAAATTCACCCCTCCACTTT. The entire variable domain, with the rest obtained from reference TRBV13 and TRBJ1-6, is as follows: AAGVIQSPRHLIKEKRETATLKCYPIPRHDTVYWYQQGPGQDPQFLISFYEKMQSDKGSIPDRFSAQQFSDYHSELNMSSLELGDSALYFCASSLGNRGLGNSPLHFGNGTRLTVT.

This chain connects TRBV6-1 to TRBJ1-1; D is uncertain. Germline assignment: CDR1 MNHNS and CDR2 SASEGT. The length of the CDR3 is 15 residues. Trimming stripped 1 base from V and 1 base from J, with 10 bases between. Here the CDR3 DNA reads TGTGCCAGCAGTGAAGTCGGCCGGGGGAACACTGAAGCTTTCTTT. This translates into CASSEVGRGNTEAFF.

The chain recombines TRBV6-5 with TRBJ1-5, with D unresolved. Trimming cost V 6 bases and J 5 bases, with 17 bases left between them. The length of the CDR3 is 15 residues. Germline CDR1 and CDR2: MNHEY and SVGAGI. The CDR3 DNA reads TGTGCCAGCAGCCGCGGTTTGGAGAGATATCAGCCCCAGCATTTT. Its protein is CASSRGLERYQPQHF.

The CDR3 is CASSYSTGTGAYGYTF. The CDR3 nucleotides are TGTGCCAGCAGTTACTCGACTGGGACAGGGGCCTATGGCTACACCTTC. V usage is TRBV6-5 and J usage is TRBJ1-2, with 10 bases fitting TRBD1. Trimming took 0 bases from V and 4 from J; bases not matched to a gene: 5. Germline values: CDR1 MNHEY, CDR2 SVGAGI. The CDR3 totals 16 residues.

The rearrangement links TRBV5-4 to TRBJ2-1; unclear D gene. The CDR3 consists of 12 residues. Trimming took 2 bases from V and 7 from J, leaving 7 bases between them. Germline values: CDR1 SGHNT, CDR2 YYREEE (reference sequence). Written as DNA, the CDR3 is TGTGCCAGCAGCTTACGTAGTAATGAGCAGTTCTTC. It codes for CASSLRSNEQFF.

The chain joins TRBV13 to TRBJ2-7; 9 bases are shared with TRBD2. The V gene end was trimmed by 1 base and the J gene end by 6 bases; junction bases not matched to a gene: 7. This CDR3 contains 15 residues. Germline lookup yields CDR1 PRHDT and CDR2 FYEKMQ (reference sequence). CDR3 DNA: TGTGCCAGCAGCTTAGTTCTAGCGGGGTCGGGCGAGCAGTACTTC. It is translated as CASSLVLAGSGEQYF.

The gene calls are TRBV30 and TRBJ1-3, with D maybe TRBD1 (5 bases). Trimming cost V 2 bases and J 4 bases, with 9 bases left between them. From germline, CDR1 is GTSNPN and CDR2 SVGIG (reference sequence). This CDR3 spans 13 amino acids. In DNA, the CDR3 is TGTGCCTGGAGTATGGCAGGGGGAAACACCATATATTTT. It is translated as CAWSMAGGNTIYF.

The rearrangement joins TRBV6-1 to TRBJ1-4, with 8 positions matching TRBD1. This CDR3 is 15 amino acids long. V was clipped by 0 bases and J by 10 bases; unmatched bases: 7. Germline CDR1 reads MNHNS; CDR2 reads SASEGT. The CDR3 DNA reads TGTGCCAGCAGTGAAGCTAGCAGGGGGCGTGGAAAACTGTTTTTT. Its protein is CASSEASRGRGKLFF.

This chain connects TRBV5-4 to TRBJ2-5; tentative D call: TRBD2 (7 bases). The germline V gene encodes CDR1 SGHNT and CDR2 YYREEE (reference sequence). Trimming pared 4 bases from V and 5 bases from J, leaving 15 bases between. The CDR3 runs to 14 residues. The CDR3 DNA sequence: TGTGCCAGCAGCCGTCTGGGGGGGCGTGAGACCCAGTACTTC. Amino acids: CASSRLGGRETQYF.

This chain connects TRBV30 to TRBJ1-2; D is uncertain. The CDR3 length is 14 residues. V dropped 0 bases and J dropped 6 bases, with 14 bases sitting between them. Germline CDR1 is GTSNPN and CDR2 is SVGIG (reference sequence). CDR3 region: CAWSVTMLTDGYTF. DNA for the CDR3: TGTGCCTGGAGTGTTACGATGTTGACTGATGGCTACACCTTC.

The chain recombines TRBV19 with TRBJ2-7; 9 positions match TRBD1. Losses at the gene ends were 6 bases for V and 1 base for J; bases not matched to a gene: 7. The germline CDR1 and CDR2 sequences are LNHDA and SQIVND (reference sequence). The CDR3 totals 15 residues. This CDR3 is CASSLEGQGSYEQYF. CDR3 DNA sequence: TGTGCCAGTAGCCTAGAGGGACAGGGTTCCTACGAGCAGTACTTC.